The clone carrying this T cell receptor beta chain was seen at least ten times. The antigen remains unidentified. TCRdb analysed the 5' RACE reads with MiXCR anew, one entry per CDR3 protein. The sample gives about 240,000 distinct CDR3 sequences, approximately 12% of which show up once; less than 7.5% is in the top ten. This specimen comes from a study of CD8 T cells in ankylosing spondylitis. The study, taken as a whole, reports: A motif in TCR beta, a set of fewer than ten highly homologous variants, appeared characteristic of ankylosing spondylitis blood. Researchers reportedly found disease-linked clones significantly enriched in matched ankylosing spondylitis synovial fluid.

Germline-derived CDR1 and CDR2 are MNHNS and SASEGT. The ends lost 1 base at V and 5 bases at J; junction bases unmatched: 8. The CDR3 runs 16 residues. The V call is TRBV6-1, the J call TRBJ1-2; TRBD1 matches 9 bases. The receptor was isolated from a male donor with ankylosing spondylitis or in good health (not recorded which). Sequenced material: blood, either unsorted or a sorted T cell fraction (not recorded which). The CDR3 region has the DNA TGTGCCAGCAGTGAAGACTGGCCGGGACAGGGATATGGCTACACCTTC. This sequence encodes CASSEDWPGQGYGYTF.